The entry that follows covers one TCR beta chain sequence. As yet, its antigen is unknown. V lost 1 base and J lost 5; bases outside the gene matches: 4. This CDR3 is built from 14 residues. Germline assignment: CDR1 GTSNPN and CDR2 SVGIG (reference sequence). The record originates from a study of T cell responses to AZD1222 COVID-19 vaccine. General study results and limits: Nearly half of spike-specific TCRs reportedly go after variant regions that carry no mutations. AZD1222 recipients seropositive at baseline numbered only 5 or 6.

Here immunoSEQ multiplex PCR was the method, and the copy in TCRdb shows in-frame clones only, minus some. The sample records about 120,000 clones, approximately 90% being singletons. The chain couples TRBV30 to TRBJ2-2; 7 bases agree with TRBD2. The source is an adult in good health. Here the sequenced sample was peripheral blood, taken on day 0 of AZD1222 vaccination. CDR3 sequence: CAWSDKRDTGELFF. The CDR3 nucleotides read TGTGCCTGGAGTGATAAGCGGGATACCGGGGAGCTGTTTTTT.